This T cell receptor beta chain was profiled in a study of shared clonotypes between healthy human individuals. Findings and limits, study-wide: Depth of sequencing was expected to influence donor clonotype sharing.

Comment on this clone: The antigen remains undetermined.

The CDR3 totals 14 residues. Trimming removed 0 bases from V and 5 bases from J, with 10 bases in between. Germline V CDR1 and CDR2: MNHEY, SVGAGI. Profiling relied on immunoSEQ multiplex PCR, and the TCRdb table lists in-frame clones only, not all of them. The repertoire consists of about a million clones, with approximately 80% occurring once and the leading ten covering more than 0.85%. The sequencing sample was made of memory CD4+ T cells from PBMCs. Subset specified: CD45RA-negative fraction. The TCR originated in a man aged 18-30 years in good health. Some clones in this sample may be carry-over from other donors' samples. V and J are TRBV6-5 and TRBJ1-1; D call uncertain. The CDR3 sequence is CASSYSTLLTEAFF. The DNA for the CDR3 is TGTGCCAGCAGTTACTCGACTTTATTGACTGAAGCTTTCTTT.